The clone carrying this T cell receptor (beta chain) showed up many times. Its antigen remains unknown. Unique molecular identifier tags were affixed to discrete cDNA molecules. TCRdb called the 5' RACE reads again in MiXCR, with one record for every CDR3 protein. The sample yields tens of thousands of distinct CDR3 sequences, around 13% seen once. The data are from a study of early T cells in non-severe SARS-CoV-2 infection. The overall study: Bulk RNA from unsorted whole blood was sequenced; chains were unpaired. Notes on the study in general: VDJdb matches were skewed toward anti-spike CD8 T cell responses.

Per germline, CDR1 SNHLY and CDR2 FYNNEI. V shed 5 bases and J shed 1 base, with 13 bases lying between them. The CDR3 covers 15 residues. V gene TRBV2 combines with J gene TRBJ2-3; D possibly corresponds to TRBD2 (6 bases). The receptor was derived from an adult who was a healthcare worker with PCR-confirmed SARS-CoV-2 infection or an uninfected control (not recorded which). Sequenced material: whole blood. CDR3 coding DNA: TGTGCCAGCAGTACTAGAACGGGAGGCACAGATACGCAGTATTTT. This sequence encodes CASSTRTGGTDTQYF. The full variable domain, completed using reference TRBV2 and TRBJ2-3, is EPEVTQTPSHQVTQMGQEVILRCVPISNHLYFYWYRQILGQKVEFLVSFYNNEISEKSEIFDDQFSVERPDGSNFTLKIRSTKLEDSAMYFCASSTRTGGTDTQYFGPGTRLTVL.